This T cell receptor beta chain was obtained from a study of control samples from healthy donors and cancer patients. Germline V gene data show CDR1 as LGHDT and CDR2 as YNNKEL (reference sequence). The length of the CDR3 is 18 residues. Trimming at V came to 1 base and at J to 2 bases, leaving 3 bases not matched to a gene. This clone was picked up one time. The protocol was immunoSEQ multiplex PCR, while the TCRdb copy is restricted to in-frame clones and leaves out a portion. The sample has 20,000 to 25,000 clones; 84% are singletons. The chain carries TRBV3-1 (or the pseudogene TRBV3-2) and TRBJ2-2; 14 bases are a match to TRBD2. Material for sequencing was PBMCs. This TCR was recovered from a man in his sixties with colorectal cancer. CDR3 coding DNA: TGTGCCAGCAGCCAAGGACTAGCGGGGGGGCCAAACACCGGGGAGCTGTTTTTT. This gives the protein CASSQGLAGGPNTGELFF.